The 6 T cell receptor beta chains presented below share a single source sample, sequenced in a study of blood T cell repertoires in COVID-19. TCRdb's copy holds only in-frame clones and misses some; the assay was immunoSEQ multiplex PCR. Seen here are about 35,000 clones, about 85% observed once, and the top ten hold around 45%. Source material: peripheral blood. The receptors here all came from a man between 60 and 70 years old with active or convalescent COVID-19.

The CDR3 protein is CASSRTSAHQETQYF. CDR3 nucleotide sequence: TGTGCCAGCAGCCGGACTAGCGCTCACCAAGAGACCCAGTACTTC. The rearrangement joins TRBV27 to TRBJ2-5, with 9 bases fitting TRBD2. Germline CDR1 reads MNHEY; CDR2 reads SMNVEV (reference sequence). Trimming cost V 6 bases and J 0 bases; bases outside gene matches: 5. This CDR3 comprises 15 residues.

The V and J genes are TRBV7-2 and TRBJ2-5, with TRBD2 matching over 8 bases. The CDR3 loop spans 15 amino acids. Per germline, CDR1 SGHTA and CDR2 FQGNSA. V trimming: 3 bases; J trimming: 7 bases; junction bases outside the gene matches: 10. The CDR3 DNA sequence: TGTGCCAGCAGCTTCCTTAGCGGGACGGCAGGGACCCAGTACTTC. It translates to CASSFLSGTAGTQYF.

J is TRBJ2-1 and V is TRBV7-2; unclear D gene. The germline gives CDR1 SGHTA, CDR2 FQGNSA. V shed 2 bases and J shed 4 bases, with 6 bases lying between them. The CDR3 extends over 13 amino acids. The chain's CDR3 is CASSLSLYNEQFF. The CDR3 DNA is TGTGCCAGCAGCTTATCCCTTTACAATGAGCAGTTCTTC. The entire variable domain, with the rest obtained from reference TRBV7-2 and TRBJ2-1, is as follows: GAGVSQSPSNKVTEKGKDVELRCDPISGHTALYWYRQSLGQGLEFLIYFQGNSAPDKSGLPSDRFSAERTGGSVSTLTIQRTQQEDSAVYLCASSLSLYNEQFFGPGTRLTVL.

The J gene is TRBJ2-1, the V gene TRBV24-1; 16 nucleotides line up with TRBD2. Per the germline V gene, CDR1 is KGHDR and CDR2 is SFDVKD. Germline trimming cut 3 bases from V and 0 bases from J; bases unmatched to any gene: 4. The CDR3 length is 19 residues. DNA of the CDR3: TGTGCCACCAGTGATCCTGGGACTAGCGGGAGGGGCTCCTACAATGAGCAGTTCTTC. It yields the protein CATSDPGTSGRGSYNEQFF.

The CDR3 is CASSSRGRSNEKLFF. The DNA for the CDR3 is TGCGCCAGCAGCTCCAGGGGTCGGTCTAATGAAAAACTGTTTTTT. This chain joins TRBV5-1 and TRBJ1-4, with D tentatively TRBD1 (6 bases). Germline V CDR1 and CDR2: SGHRS, YFSETQ. The V gene lost 3 bases and the J gene lost 3 bases, with 12 bases spanning the gap. CDR3 length equals 15 residues.

This clone came up once. The chain recombines TRBV5-1 with TRBJ1-1; no firm D call. The germline gives CDR1 SGHRS, CDR2 YFSETQ. The CDR3 spans 13 residues. Trimming removed 1 base at V and 1 base at J, with 5 bases between. The CDR3 DNA follows: TGCGCCAGCAGCTTGTTGGCGAACACTGAAGCTTTCTTT. Its translation is CASSLLANTEAFF.